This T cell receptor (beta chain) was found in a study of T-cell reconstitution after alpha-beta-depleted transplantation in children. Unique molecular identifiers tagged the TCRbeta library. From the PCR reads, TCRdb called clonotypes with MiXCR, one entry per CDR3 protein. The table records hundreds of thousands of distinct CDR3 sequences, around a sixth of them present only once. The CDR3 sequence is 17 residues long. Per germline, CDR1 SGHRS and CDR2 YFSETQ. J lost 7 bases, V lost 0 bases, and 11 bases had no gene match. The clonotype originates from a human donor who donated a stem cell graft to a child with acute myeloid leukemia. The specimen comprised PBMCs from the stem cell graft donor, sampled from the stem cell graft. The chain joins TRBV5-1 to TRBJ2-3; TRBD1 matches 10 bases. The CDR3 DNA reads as TGCGCCAGCAGCTTGGGACAGGGGGCGTTAAATGCAAATACGCAGTATTTT. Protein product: CASSLGQGALNANTQYF.